A single sample is the source of the 32 T cell receptor beta chains below, sequenced in a study of cytomegalovirus exposure and HLA in healthy donors. PCR was performed using 60 Vbeta and 13 Jbeta primers. Produced via immunoSEQ multiplex PCR; TCRdb's table is partial and in-frame only. This repertoire shows 250,000 or so clones, 75% to 85% found once; its top ten account for less than 9%. The sample taken for sequencing was PBMCs. Receptors were obtained from a woman aged 55-69 years in good health and CMV-seropositive.

The rearrangement joins TRBV28 to TRBJ1-1, with 8 bases aligning to TRBD1. Germline V gene lookup returns CDR1 MDHEN and CDR2 SYDVKM. The CDR3 is made up of 14 amino acids. The J segment lost 7 bases and the V segment lost 5 bases, leaving 9 bases of the junction unmatched. The CDR3 spells CASSPRGRSGEAFF. The CDR3 region has the DNA TGTGCCAGCAGTCCCAGGGGGCGGTCTGGTGAAGCTTTCTTT.

CDR3 amino acids: CASSPGGASNQPQHF. CDR3 nucleotide sequence: TGTGCCAGCAGCCCGGGGGGGGCCTCCAATCAGCCCCAGCATTTT. The genes are TRBV9 and TRBJ1-5, with D perhaps matching TRBD1 (6 bases). CDR1 is SGDLS, CDR2 YYNGEE, per germline. The V end was cut by 4 bases, the J end by 3 bases, with 14 bases between. This CDR3 is 15 amino acids long. The whole variable domain, filled in from reference TRBV9 and TRBJ1-5, reads DSGVTQTPKHLITATGQRVTLRCSPRSGDLSVYWYQQSLDQGLQFLIQYYNGEERAKGNILERFSAQQFPDLHSELNLSSLELGDSALYFCASSPGGASNQPQHFGDGTRLSIL.

A remark on this clone: The junction does not match germline at one end; this may be a read error. The CDR3 loop reads CSSSLRGQGYEQYF. In nucleotides, the CDR3 is TGTTCCAGCAGCCTAAGGGGGCAGGGCTACGAGCAGTACTTC. The chain employs TRBV7-9 and TRBJ2-7; 7 nucleotides line up with TRBD1. The CDR3 is made up of 14 amino acids. The germline V gene has CDR1 SEHNR and CDR2 FQNEAQ (reference sequence).

The chain links TRBV20-1 to TRBJ2-7; D ambiguous. The germline V gene encodes CDR1 DFQATT and CDR2 SNEGSKA (reference sequence). CDR3 size: 10 residues. The germline V and J ends were trimmed by 5 bases and 0 bases, with 2 bases remaining between them. CDR3 DNA: TGCAGTGCTCTCTCCTACGAGCAGTACTTC. It is translated as CSALSYEQYF.

The chain employs TRBV7-3 and TRBJ1-2, with a weak D call TRBD1 (5 bases). The germline V and J ends were trimmed by 4 bases and 0 bases, with 6 bases remaining between them. Per the germline V gene, CDR1 is SGHTA and CDR2 is FQGTGA. The CDR3 totals 13 residues. The CDR3 region has the DNA TGTGCCAGCAGCTCAGGGCCTAACTATGGCTACACCTTC. Its translation is CASSSGPNYGYTF.

This chain links TRBV28 with TRBJ1-5; tentatively, D is TRBD1 (6 bases). This CDR3 comprises 15 residues. Trimming cost V 6 bases and J 11 bases, with 23 bases left between them. CDR1 and CDR2 from the germline V gene are MDHEN and SYDVKM. The CDR3 region has the DNA TGTGCCAGCAGGCCAACTACAGGGCCCGCGGGGGCCCAGCATTTT. It translates to CASRPTTGPAGAQHF.

The chain uses TRBV18 and TRBJ1-1; D call uncertain. The length of the CDR3 is 14 residues. V was trimmed by 1 base and J by 5 bases, leaving 11 bases between them. Germline V gene lookup returns CDR1 KGHSH and CDR2 LQKENI. CDR3 sequence: CASSPLPGGTEAFF. CDR3 bases: TGTGCCAGCTCACCACTTCCGGGAGGGACTGAAGCTTTCTTT. The full variable domain, completed using reference TRBV18 and TRBJ1-1, is NAGVMQNPRHLVRRRGQEARLRCSPMKGHSHVYWYRQLPEEGLKFMVYLQKENIIDESGMPKERFSAEFPKEGPSILRIQQVVRGDSAAYFCASSPLPGGTEAFFGQGTRLTVV.

The chain has TRBV4-1 and TRBJ2-6, with 8 bases that match TRBD1. Germline V lookup: CDR1 MGHRA, CDR2 YSYEKL. After removal of 4 bases from V and 2 bases from J, the junction contained 10 bases not matched to a gene. The CDR3 sequence is 18 residues long. In DNA form, the CDR3 reads TGCGCCAGCAGCCCCGAGAGGCAGGGGGCAGCTGGGGCCAACGTCCTGACTTTC. This gives the protein CASSPERQGAAGANVLTF.

This chain uses TRBV7-8 with TRBJ2-1; 7 nucleotides line up with TRBD2. With V trimmed by 5 bases and J by 6 bases, 10 bases remained unmatched. Germline-derived CDR1 and CDR2 are SGHVS and FQNEAQ. This CDR3 spans 15 amino acids. CDR3 nucleotides: TGTGCCAGCAGCGGGACCCGGACTAGTCGCAATGAGCAGTTCTTC. Translating gives CASSGTRTSRNEQFF.

This chain links TRBV5-1 with TRBJ2-1; 9 bases line up with TRBD1. The V segment lost 0 bases and the J segment 6 bases; nucleotides outside the gene matches: 4. Germline V gene data show CDR1 as SGHRS and CDR2 as YFSETQ. CDR3 length: 15 amino acids. The CDR3 reads CASSLAGTGFNEQFF. The CDR3 region has the DNA TGCGCCAGCAGCTTGGCGGGGACAGGGTTCAATGAGCAGTTCTTC.

CDR3 in DNA: TGCGCCAGCAGCTCGGAGCGGGTCAATGAGCAGTTCTTC. Translated: CASSSERVNEQFF. J is TRBJ2-1 and V is TRBV5-1, with a possible D match to TRBD2 (6 bases). The V end lost 3 bases, the J end lost 6 bases, and 10 bases lay between the germline ends. In germline, CDR1 is SGHRS, CDR2 YFSETQ. The CDR3 runs to 13 residues. Based on the CDR3 plus reference TRBV5-1 and TRBJ2-1, the full variable domain is KAGVTQTPRYLIKTRGQQVTLSCSPISGHRSVSWYQQTPGQGLQFLFEYFSETQRNKGNFPGRFSGRQFSNSRSEMNVSTLELGDSALYLCASSSERVNEQFFGPGTRLTVL.

The chain links TRBV5-1 to TRBJ1-3; D might be TRBD1 (5 bases). Per the germline V gene, CDR1 is SGHRS and CDR2 is YFSETQ. CDR3 length: 17 residues. Trimming left V 0 bases short and J 0 bases short, with 13 bases between. CDR3 protein: CASSLEDSLNSGNTIYF. The CDR3 DNA reads as TGCGCCAGCAGCTTGGAAGACAGCCTCAACTCTGGAAACACCATATATTTT.

The chain recombines TRBV10-3 with TRBJ1-1; 8 nucleotides match TRBD1. After removal of 6 bases from V and 0 bases from J, the junction contained 3 bases not matched to a gene. The CDR3 runs 14 residues. Germline V gene lookup returns CDR1 ENHRY and CDR2 SYGVKD. Here the CDR3 DNA reads TGTGCCATCAGCGGACAGGGATTGAACACTGAAGCTTTCTTT. Protein: CAISGQGLNTEAFF.

The chain employs TRBV2 and TRBJ1-2; perhaps TRBD1 as D (5 bases). V was cut by 6 bases and J by 1 base, with 15 bases left in between. The CDR3 runs to 15 residues. Per the germline V gene, CDR1 is SNHLY and CDR2 is FYNNEI. CDR3 sequence: CASRADRASNYGYTF. The CDR3 DNA reads TGTGCCAGCAGGGCCGACAGAGCTAGTAACTATGGCTACACCTTC. Together with reference TRBV2 and TRBJ1-2, the CDR3 gives the full variable domain: EPEVTQTPSHQVTQMGQEVILRCVPISNHLYFYWYRQILGQKVEFLVSFYNNEISEKSEIFDDQFSVERPDGSNFTLKIRSTKLEDSAMYFCASRADRASNYGYTFGSGTRLTVV.

This chain uses TRBV11-2 with TRBJ1-2, with a tentative D call TRBD1 (6 bases). Germline loops: CDR1 SGHAT, CDR2 FQNNGV. This CDR3 spans 15 amino acids. With 0 bases removed from V and 4 bases from J, the gap between germline ends came to 12 bases. The CDR3 nucleotides are TGTGCCAGCAGCTTAGACCTGGCCAGGGGCTATGGCTACACCTTC. It yields the protein CASSLDLARGYGYTF. Full variable domain (missing parts from reference TRBV11-2 and TRBJ1-2): EAGVAQSPRYKIIEKRQSVAFWCNPISGHATLYWYQQILGQGPKLLIQFQNNGVVDDSQLPKDRFSAERLKGVDSTLKIQPAKLEDSAVYLCASSLDLARGYGYTFGSGTRLTVV.

The chain couples TRBV7-9 to TRBJ1-4; TRBD1 might be the D (6 bases). In germline, CDR1 is SEHNR, CDR2 FQNEAQ (reference sequence). The CDR3 consists of 12 residues. Trimming pared 5 bases from V and 12 bases from J, leaving 13 bases between. The CDR3 DNA is TGTGCCAGCAGCACCGAACAGGGTCAACTGTTTTTT. As protein: CASSTEQGQLFF.

The V call is TRBV9, the J call TRBJ2-5; tentative D call: TRBD2 (5 bases). V was trimmed by 0 bases and J by 5 bases, leaving 8 bases between them. CDR3 length: 13 amino acids. CDR1 SGDLS and CDR2 YYNGEE come from the germline V gene. The chain's CDR3 is CASSVVGSETQYF. In DNA, the CDR3 is TGTGCCAGCAGCGTAGTGGGGAGTGAGACCCAGTACTTC. Full variable domain (outside the CDR3, taken from reference TRBV9 and TRBJ2-5): DSGVTQTPKHLITATGQRVTLRCSPRSGDLSVYWYQQSLDQGLQFLIQYYNGEERAKGNILERFSAQQFPDLHSELNLSSLELGDSALYFCASSVVGSETQYFGPGTRLLVL.

DNA for the CDR3: TGCAGCGTTGATCGTCTAGCGGGAGTAGGGGAGACCCAGTACTTC. It yields the protein CSVDRLAGVGETQYF. This rearrangement joins TRBV29-1 to TRBJ2-5, with 10 nucleotides matching TRBD2. Germline V lookup: CDR1 SQVTM, CDR2 ANQGSEA. This CDR3 spans 15 amino acids. V shed 3 bases, J shed 5 bases, and the junction held 9 bases outside the gene matches. Filled out from reference TRBV29-1 and TRBJ2-5, the complete variable domain reads SAVISQKPSRDICQRGTSLTIQCQVDSQVTMMFWYRQQPGQSLTLIATANQGSEATYESGFVIDKFPISRPNLTFSTLTVSNMSPEDSSIYLCSVDRLAGVGETQYFGPGTRLLVL.

V usage is TRBV6-5 and J usage is TRBJ2-1; 9 bases are shared with TRBD2. The CDR3 covers 16 residues. Trimming took 2 bases from V and 9 from J; bases not matched to a gene: 11. The germline gives CDR1 MNHEY, CDR2 SVGAGI. The CDR3: CASSYPLGAGGREQFF. As DNA, the CDR3 is TGTGCCAGCAGTTACCCCCTAGGAGCGGGAGGACGTGAGCAGTTCTTC.

The chain employs TRBV7-9 and TRBJ2-7, with 10 bases fitting TRBD2. With V trimmed by 1 base and J by 2 bases, 5 bases remained unmatched. Germline V gene sequence: CDR1 SEHNR, CDR2 FQNEAQ (reference sequence). The CDR3 runs to 16 residues. The CDR3 coding sequence is TGTGCCAGCAGCTTAGTTGAACTAGCGGGAACCTACGAGCAGTACTTC. The encoded protein is CASSLVELAGTYEQYF. The full variable domain, with the rest looked up from reference TRBV7-9 and TRBJ2-7, is DTGVSQNPRHKITKRGQNVTFRCDPISEHNRLYWYRQTLGQGPEFLTYFQNEAQLEKSRLLSDRFSAERPKGSFSTLEIQRTEQGDSAMYLCASSLVELAGTYEQYFGPGTRLTVT.

To note about this clone: The same CDR3 also results from other DNA sequences found in this sample. V usage is TRBV7-9 and J usage is TRBJ2-1; D not resolved. V lost 3 bases and J lost 3, with 6 bases in between. The CDR3 covers 13 residues. Germline V gene data show CDR1 as SEHNR and CDR2 as FQNEAQ (reference sequence). CDR3 loop: CASSLPSYNEQFF. The CDR3 nucleotides are TGTGCCAGCAGCTTGCCCAGCTACAATGAGCAGTTCTTC.

Comment on this clone: Other nucleotide sequences in the sample specify the same CDR3. The chain has TRBV7-9 and TRBJ2-7; D gene uncertain. V lost 2 bases, J lost 4 bases, and 3 bases lay in between. This CDR3 has 11 amino acids. Germline V gives CDR1 SEHNR, CDR2 FQNEAQ (reference sequence). CDR3 protein: CASSLRYEQYF. CDR3 DNA sequence: TGTGCCAGCAGCTTACGTTACGAGCAGTACTTC.

The rearrangement links TRBV7-6 to TRBJ2-5; 8 bases are shared with TRBD2. The CDR3 loop spans 14 amino acids. Per the germline V gene, CDR1 is SGHVS and CDR2 is FNYEAQ. The V and J ends lost 1 base and 5 bases, in that order; junction bases with no gene match: 3. The CDR3: CASSLVGGGETQYF. The CDR3 region has the DNA TGTGCCAGCAGCTTAGTGGGCGGGGGGGAGACCCAGTACTTC.

The V call is TRBV6-5, the J call TRBJ2-5; a possible D gene is TRBD2 (6 bases). Trimming took off 2 bases at V and 5 bases at J, with 6 bases between the two ends. CDR1 and CDR2 (germline): MNHEY, SVGAGI. The CDR3 is made up of 12 amino acids. CDR3 coding DNA: TGTGCCAGCAGTTACGCGGGGGAGACCCAGTACTTC. This encodes CASSYAGETQYF.

The gene calls are TRBV6-1 and TRBJ2-4, with a weak D call TRBD1 (5 bases). Germline lookup yields CDR1 MNHNS and CDR2 SASEGT. V was trimmed by 2 bases and J by 6 bases, leaving 11 bases between them. This CDR3 region has 14 residues. CDR3 sequence reads: CASSEPRVTNIQYF. CDR3 sequence (DNA): TGTGCCAGCAGTGAACCCAGGGTTACAAACATTCAGTACTTC.

The V and J genes are TRBV9 and TRBJ2-2, with TRBD2 matching over 10 bases. Germline trimming cut 5 bases from V and 3 bases from J; bases unmatched to any gene: 7. Germline V gives CDR1 SGDLS, CDR2 YYNGEE. This CDR3 has 16 residues. The chain's CDR3 is CASRASGRADTGELFF. Here the CDR3 DNA reads TGTGCCAGCAGAGCCAGCGGGAGGGCCGACACCGGGGAGCTGTTTTTT.

The count of this clone is one. V gene TRBV29-1 combines with J gene TRBJ1-1; D might be TRBD1 (5 bases). The CDR3 contains 12 residues. Trimming pared 5 bases from V and 0 bases from J, leaving 7 bases between. Germline CDR1 is SQVTM and CDR2 is ANQGSEA. CDR3 protein: CSVKGMNTEAFF. CDR3 nucleotides: TGCAGCGTTAAGGGGATGAACACTGAAGCTTTCTTT.

The rearrangement uses TRBV4-1 and TRBJ2-1, with 10 nucleotides matching TRBD1. The CDR3 covers 17 residues. With V trimmed by 0 bases and J by 7 bases, 9 bases remained unmatched. The germline gives CDR1 MGHRA, CDR2 YSYEKL. CDR3 coding DNA: TGCGCCAGCAGCCAAGAACCGGGACAGGGGATCTGGAATGAGCAGTTCTTC. Translating it yields CASSQEPGQGIWNEQFF.

The genes are TRBV6-5 and TRBJ2-1; D may be TRBD2 (6 bases). The V gene's germline CDR1 is MNHEY and CDR2 SVGAGI. With 6 bases removed from V and 15 bases from J, the gap between germline ends came to 21 bases. This CDR3 contains 13 residues. In DNA, the CDR3 is TGTGCCAGCAGCTCCCCCAGACTAGGAACCGCGTTCTTC. Translated: CASSSPRLGTAFF.

The chain couples TRBV6-1 to TRBJ1-2; 8 bases align to TRBD1. From germline, CDR1 is MNHNS and CDR2 SASEGT. Germline trimming cut 8 bases from V and 0 bases from J; bases unmatched to any gene: 5. The CDR3 has 14 amino acids. The CDR3 nucleotides read TGTGCCAGCGGAGGACAGGGAGCTAACTATGGCTACACCTTC. Its translation is CASGGQGANYGYTF.

The rearrangement uses TRBV4-2 and TRBJ1-1; 7 bases agree with TRBD1. The germline V gene encodes CDR1 LGHNA and CDR2 YNFKEQ. The CDR3 extends over 14 amino acids. Unmatched junction bases numbered 9, after V lost 4 bases and J lost 7 bases. The CDR3 loop reads CASSLDPRDSEAFF. CDR3 nucleotide sequence: TGTGCCAGCAGCCTCGATCCCCGGGACAGTGAAGCTTTCTTT.

This rearrangement joins TRBV4-1 to TRBJ1-6, with D uncertain. The CDR3 runs to 16 residues. Germline CDR1 and CDR2: MGHRA and YSYEKL. V was cut by 1 base and J by 6 bases, with 13 bases left in between. The CDR3 spells CASSQAGHDPNSPLHF. The CDR3 region has the DNA TGCGCCAGCAGCCAAGCAGGCCACGACCCTAATTCACCCCTCCACTTT.